This T cell receptor (beta chain) comes out of a study of Ad26.COV2.S vaccination and SARS-CoV-2 variants. Study-wide background: In the study, Ad26.COV2.S was injected intramuscularly once, or twice 56 days apart.

Study results and caveats: Spike-specific TCR breadth was greater after Ad26.COV2.S than placebo. Total responses of T cells may have been underestimated by the analyses of TCR breadth and depth.

Trimming cost V 1 base and J 6 bases, with 10 bases left between them. CDR3 length: 13 residues. Germline assignment: CDR1 SGDLS and CDR2 YYNGEE. The treatment: 19 received Ad26.COV2.S at low or high dose, single or two shots; 5 received placebo; per-sample allocation not given. Samples were taken on day 63 after the first vaccine or placebo injection. Wuhan-strain spike was delivered by a replication-incompetent Ad26 vector. On this clone: Its antigen is unknown.

The table came from immunoSEQ multiplex PCR; TCRdb's copy has only in-frame clones and leaves some out. This table has around 450,000 clones, around 89% appearing once. The genes are TRBV9 and TRBJ1-1, with D perhaps matching TRBD1 (6 bases). The origin of this receptor is a person aged 18 to 59 who received the Ad26.COV2.S COVID-19 vaccine or a placebo. The source was peripheral blood, collected in a trial of Ad26.COV2.S vaccine versus placebo. This chain's CDR3 is CASSVLQGSEAFF. CDR3 coding DNA: TGTGCCAGCAGCGTACTACAGGGCTCTGAAGCTTTCTTT.